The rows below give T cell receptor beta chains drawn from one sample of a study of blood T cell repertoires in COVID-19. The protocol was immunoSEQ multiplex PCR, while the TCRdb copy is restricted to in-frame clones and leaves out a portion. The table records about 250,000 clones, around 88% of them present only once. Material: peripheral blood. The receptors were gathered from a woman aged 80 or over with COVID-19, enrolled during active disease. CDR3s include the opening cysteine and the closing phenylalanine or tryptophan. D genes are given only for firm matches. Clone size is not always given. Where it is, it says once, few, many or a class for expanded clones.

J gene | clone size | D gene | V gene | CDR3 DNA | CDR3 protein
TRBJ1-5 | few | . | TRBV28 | TGTGCCAGCAGTTTATCCGGGGGGCCCATGGGAAATCAGCCCCAGCATTTT | CASSLSGGPMGNQPQHF
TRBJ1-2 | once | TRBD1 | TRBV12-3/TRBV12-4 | TGTGCCAGCTCCCGGACAGGGGGCTATGGCTACACCTTC | CASSRTGGYGYTF
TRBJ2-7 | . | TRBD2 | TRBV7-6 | TGTGCCAGCAGCCATAGCGGGGGGGCGCCCGAGCAGTACTTC | CASSHSGGAPEQYF
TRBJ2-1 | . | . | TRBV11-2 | TGTGCCAGCAGCGCAGTCCGGGTCCTAAGGAATGAGCAGTTCTTC | CASSAVRVLRNEQFF
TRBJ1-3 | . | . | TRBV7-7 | TGTGCCAGCAGCTACGGGCCTATAGGGAGCGGAAACACCATATATTTT | CASSYGPIGSGNTIYF
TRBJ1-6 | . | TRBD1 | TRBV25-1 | TGTGCCAGCAGCCCTCTAGGGACAGGGTCCTATAATTCACCCCTCCACTTT | CASSPLGTGSYNSPLHF
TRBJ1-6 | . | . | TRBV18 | TGTGCCAGCTCGCCGGACAAGACCGCGGGGTCACCCCTCCACTTT | CASSPDKTAGSPLHF
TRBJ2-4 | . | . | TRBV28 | TGTGCCAGCAGTTCGGGGGGCGTTCAGTACTTC | CASSSGGVQYF
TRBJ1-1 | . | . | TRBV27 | TGTGCCAGCAGTTTCGGGGGGGCAGGCGGTGGGAAAGAAGCTTTCTTT | CASSFGGAGGGKEAFF
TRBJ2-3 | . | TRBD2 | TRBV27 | TGTGCCAGCAGTTTATTGCTAGCGGGGGGGCCTCATACGCAGTATTTT | CASSLLLAGGPHTQYF
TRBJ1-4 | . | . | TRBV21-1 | TGTGCCAGCAGCAAGGGACCCGGGACAGGGCCCAGAAAAACTGTTTTT | CASSKGPGTGPRKTVF
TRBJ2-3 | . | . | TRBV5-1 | TGCGCCAGCAGCTTGGCCGGGTTCGGGAGTGAACTAACTAAAGATACGCAGTATTTT | CASSLAGFGSELTKDTQYF
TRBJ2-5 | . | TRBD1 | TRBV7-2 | TGTGCCAGCAGCTTAGGCCTCCCAGGGGGCCAAGAGACCCAGTACTTC | CASSLGLPGGQETQYF
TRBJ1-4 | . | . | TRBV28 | TGTGCCAGCAGCCGAGGGAGAGGACCTAATGAAAAACTGTTTTTT | CASSRGRGPNEKLFF
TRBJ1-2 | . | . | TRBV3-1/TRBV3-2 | TGTGCCAGCAGCCAAACGACAGCCGGGGGCTATGGCTACACCTTC | CASSQTTAGGYGYTF
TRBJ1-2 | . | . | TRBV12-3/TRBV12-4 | TGTGCCAGCAGTAGGACGGAGGGGTATGGCTACACCTTC | CASSRTEGYGYTF
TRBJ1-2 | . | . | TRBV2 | TGTGCCAGCAGTGGCGGGGACGGCATATATGGCTACACCTTC | CASSGGDGIYGYTF
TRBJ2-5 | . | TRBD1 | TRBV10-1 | TGCGCCAGCAGTGAGCTCCGGGACAGGGTTAAAGAGACCCAGTACTTC | CASSELRDRVKETQYF
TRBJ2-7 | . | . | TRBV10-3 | TGTGCCATCAGGGTGGGGGCCTACCGAGGGGAGCAGTACTTC | CAIRVGAYRGEQYF
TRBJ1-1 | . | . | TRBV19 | TGTGCCAGCCGGATATATACCGGACAGCAAGGGGGTGTCACTGAAGCTTTCTTT | CASRIYTGQQGGVTEAFF
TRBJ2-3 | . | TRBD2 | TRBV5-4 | TGTGCCAGCAGCAGAAGCGGGGGGGCCAAAGATACGCAGTATTTT | CASSRSGGAKDTQYF
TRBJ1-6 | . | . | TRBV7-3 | TGTGCCAGCAGCTTGCAGGGAAATAATTCACCCCTCCACTTT | CASSLQGNNSPLHF
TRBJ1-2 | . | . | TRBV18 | TGTGCCAGCTCACCATCGACAGAGTATGGCTACACCTTC | CASSPSTEYGYTF
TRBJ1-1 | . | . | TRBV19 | TGTGCCAGCTCTAATCCAGGGACTGTCGAAGCTTTCTTT | CASSNPGTVEAFF
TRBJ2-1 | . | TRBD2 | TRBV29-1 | TGCAGCGCCACGGGGACTAGCGGGGGGCGGTCCTACAATGAGCAGTTCTTC | CSATGTSGGRSYNEQFF
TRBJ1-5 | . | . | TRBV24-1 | TGTGCCACCAGTGATTCGCCCTCAGGGGCTGGCAATCAGCCCCAGCATTTT | CATSDSPSGAGNQPQHF
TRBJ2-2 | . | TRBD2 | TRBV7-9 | TGTGCCAGCAGCCCCCGGGGGGACACCGGGGAGCTGTTTTTT | CASSPRGDTGELFF
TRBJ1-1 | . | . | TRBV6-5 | TGTGCCAGCAGTACCAGGGGGAACACTGAAGCTTTCTTT | CASSTRGNTEAFF
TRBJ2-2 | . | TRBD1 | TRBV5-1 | TGCGCCAGCCAGCAAGGGGGCAAGGACACCGGGGAGCTGTTTTTT | CASQQGGKDTGELFF
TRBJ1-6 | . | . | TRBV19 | TGTGCCAGTGGCGGACAATATAATTCACCCCTCCACTTT | CASGGQYNSPLHF
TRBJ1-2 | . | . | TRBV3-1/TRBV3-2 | TGTGCCAGCAGCCAAGGGGGGGGCTATGGCTACACCTTC | CASSQGGGYGYTF
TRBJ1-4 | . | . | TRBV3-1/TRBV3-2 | TGTGCCAGCAGCCAAGAAACACTTCGGGTTACTAATGAAAAACTGTTTTTT | CASSQETLRVTNEKLFF
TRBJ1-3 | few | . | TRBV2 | TGTGCCAGCAGTCCTCCTCCCCCCGGGAGCTCTGGAAACACCATATATTTT | CASSPPPPGSSGNTIYF
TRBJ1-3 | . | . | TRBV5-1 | TGCGCCAGCACCCGTGAGTCATTCTCTGGAAACACCATATATTTT | CASTRESFSGNTIYF
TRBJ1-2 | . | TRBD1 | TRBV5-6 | TGTGCCAGCAGCATATGGGACAGGACTAACTATGGCTACACCTTC | CASSIWDRTNYGYTF
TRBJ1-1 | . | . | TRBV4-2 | TGTGCCAGCAGCCAGGAAACCGGGATCCCCAAATCGGGCTCCGAAGCTTTCTTT | CASSQETGIPKSGSEAFF
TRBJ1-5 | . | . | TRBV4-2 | TGTGCCAGCAGCCCAACTATAAGGGGTAATCAGCCCCAGCATTTT | CASSPTIRGNQPQHF
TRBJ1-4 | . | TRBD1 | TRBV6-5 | TGTGCCAGCAGTCGTCGGACAGGGGTAGGAGAAAAACTGTTTTTT | CASSRRTGVGEKLFF
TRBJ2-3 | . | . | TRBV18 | TGTGCCAGCTCAGAGAAAGGGGGGGTATCGAATACGCAGTATTTT | CASSEKGGVSNTQYF
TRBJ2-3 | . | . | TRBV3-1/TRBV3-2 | TGTGCCAGCAGCCTACGGGGGAGGAGCACAGATACGCAGTATTTT | CASSLRGRSTDTQYF
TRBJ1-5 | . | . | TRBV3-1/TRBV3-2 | TGTGCCAGCAGCCAAGCAGGGGGCAATCAGCCCCAGCATTTT | CASSQAGGNQPQHF
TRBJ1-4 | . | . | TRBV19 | TGTGCCAGTAGTCCTGCGAGGTTCCCGAATGAAAAACTGTTTTTT | CASSPARFPNEKLFF
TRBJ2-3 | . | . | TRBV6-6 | TGTGCCAGCAGGCAGGACAGTCTGACGCAGTATTTT | CASRQDSLTQYF
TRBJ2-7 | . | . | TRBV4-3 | TGCGCCAGCAGCCAAGATTTCGACATGACCTACGAGCAGTACTTC | CASSQDFDMTYEQYF
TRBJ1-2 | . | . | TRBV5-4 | TGTGCCAGCAGCTCGGACACGGGCCCTCTGTATGGCTACACCTTC | CASSSDTGPLYGYTF
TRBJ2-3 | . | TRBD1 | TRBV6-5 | TGTGCCAGCAAGGGACAGGGAACAGATACGCAGTATTTT | CASKGQGTDTQYF
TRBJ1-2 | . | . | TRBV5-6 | TGTGCCAGCAGCTTGGGTGTACAGATCTATGGCTACACCTTC | CASSLGVQIYGYTF
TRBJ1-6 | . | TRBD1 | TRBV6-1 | TGTGCCAGCAGTGACGGGACAGGGGGCTCCTATAATTCACCCCTCCACTTT | CASSDGTGGSYNSPLHF
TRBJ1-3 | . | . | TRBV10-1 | TGCGCCAGCTCTCAGACAGCAGGAAACACCATATATTTT | CASSQTAGNTIYF
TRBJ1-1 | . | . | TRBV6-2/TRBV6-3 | TGTGCCAGCAGTCAGGTCCAAGGAAGAGAAGCTTTCTTT | CASSQVQGREAFF
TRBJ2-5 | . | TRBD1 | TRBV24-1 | TGTGCCACCAGTGATAGGGACAGGGGACAAGAGACCCAGTACTTC | CATSDRDRGQETQYF
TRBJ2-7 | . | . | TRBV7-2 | TGTGCCAGCAGCTTAGGAGTTTCGGGGTACGAGCAGTACTTC | CASSLGVSGYEQYF
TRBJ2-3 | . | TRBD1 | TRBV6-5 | TGTGCCAGCAGTTGGATCGGGACAGGTTCAGATACGCAGTATTTT | CASSWIGTGSDTQYF
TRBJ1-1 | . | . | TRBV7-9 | TGTGCCAGCAGCTCGGGACTTCCGAACACTGAAGCTTTCTTT | CASSSGLPNTEAFF